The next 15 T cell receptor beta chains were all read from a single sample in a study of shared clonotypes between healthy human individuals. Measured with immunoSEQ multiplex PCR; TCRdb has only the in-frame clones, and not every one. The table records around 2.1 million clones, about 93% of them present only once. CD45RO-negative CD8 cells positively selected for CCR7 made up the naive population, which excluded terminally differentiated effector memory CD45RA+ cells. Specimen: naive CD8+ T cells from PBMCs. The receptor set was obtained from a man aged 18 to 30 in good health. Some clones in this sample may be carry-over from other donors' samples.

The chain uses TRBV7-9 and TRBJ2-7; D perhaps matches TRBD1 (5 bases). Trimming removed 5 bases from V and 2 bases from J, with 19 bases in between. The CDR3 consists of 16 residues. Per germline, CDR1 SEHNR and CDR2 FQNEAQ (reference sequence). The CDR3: CASSPKVPGIAYEQYF. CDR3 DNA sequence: TGTGCCAGCAGCCCAAAGGTTCCAGGGATAGCCTACGAGCAGTACTTC.

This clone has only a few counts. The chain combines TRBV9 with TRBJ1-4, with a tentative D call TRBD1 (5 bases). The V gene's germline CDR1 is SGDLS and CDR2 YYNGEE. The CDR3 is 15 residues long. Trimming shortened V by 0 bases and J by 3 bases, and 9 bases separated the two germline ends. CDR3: CASSVGRQSNEKLFF. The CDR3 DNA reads TGTGCCAGCAGCGTAGGAAGACAGTCTAATGAAAAACTGTTTTTT.

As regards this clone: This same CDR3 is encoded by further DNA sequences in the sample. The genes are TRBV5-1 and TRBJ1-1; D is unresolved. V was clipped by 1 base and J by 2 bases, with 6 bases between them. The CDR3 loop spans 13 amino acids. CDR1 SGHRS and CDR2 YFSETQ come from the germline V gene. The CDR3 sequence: CASSLRTNTEAFF. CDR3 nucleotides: TGCGCCAGCAGCTTGAGGACCAACACTGAAGCTTTCTTT. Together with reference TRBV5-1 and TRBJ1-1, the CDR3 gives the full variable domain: KAGVTQTPRYLIKTRGQQVTLSCSPISGHRSVSWYQQTPGQGLQFLFEYFSETQRNKGNFPGRFSGRQFSNSRSEMNVSTLELGDSALYLCASSLRTNTEAFFGQGTRLTVV.

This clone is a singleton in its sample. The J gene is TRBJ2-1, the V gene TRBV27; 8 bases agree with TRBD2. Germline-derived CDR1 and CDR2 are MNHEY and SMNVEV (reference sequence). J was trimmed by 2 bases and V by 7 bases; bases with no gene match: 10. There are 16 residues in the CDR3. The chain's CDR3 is CASKGAGVGAYNEQFF. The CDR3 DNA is TGTGCCAGCAAAGGAGCGGGAGTAGGTGCCTACAATGAGCAGTTCTTC.

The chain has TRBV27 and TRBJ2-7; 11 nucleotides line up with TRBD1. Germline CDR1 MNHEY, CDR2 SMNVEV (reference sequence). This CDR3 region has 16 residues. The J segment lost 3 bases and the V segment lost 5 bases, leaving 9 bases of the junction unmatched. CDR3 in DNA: TGTGCCAGCAGTGTAGGTCCCGGGACAGGGGGCTACGAGCAGTACTTC. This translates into CASSVGPGTGGYEQYF.

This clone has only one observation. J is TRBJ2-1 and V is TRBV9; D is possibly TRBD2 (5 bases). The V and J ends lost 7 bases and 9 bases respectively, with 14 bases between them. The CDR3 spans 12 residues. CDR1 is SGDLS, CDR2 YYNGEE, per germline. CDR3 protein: CASRGWGVEQFF. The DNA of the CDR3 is TGTGCCAGCCGCGGTTGGGGAGTTGAGCAGTTCTTC. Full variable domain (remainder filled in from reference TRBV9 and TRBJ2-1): DSGVTQTPKHLITATGQRVTLRCSPRSGDLSVYWYQQSLDQGLQFLIQYYNGEERAKGNILERFSAQQFPDLHSELNLSSLELGDSALYFCASRGWGVEQFFGPGTRLTVL.

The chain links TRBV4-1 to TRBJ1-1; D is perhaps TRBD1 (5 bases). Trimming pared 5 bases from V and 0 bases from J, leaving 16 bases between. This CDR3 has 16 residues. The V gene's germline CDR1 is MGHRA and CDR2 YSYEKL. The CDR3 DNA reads TGCGCCAGCAGCGAACGGACGGGACTCTTGAACACTGAAGCTTTCTTT. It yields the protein CASSERTGLLNTEAFF.

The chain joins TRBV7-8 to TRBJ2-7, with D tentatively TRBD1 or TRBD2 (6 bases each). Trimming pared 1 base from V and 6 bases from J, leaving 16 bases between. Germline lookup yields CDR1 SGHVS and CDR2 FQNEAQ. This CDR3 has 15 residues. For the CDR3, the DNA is TGTGCCAGCAGCTTAGAGCGCCCGGGGGCCTCCGAGCAGTACTTC. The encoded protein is CASSLERPGASEQYF.

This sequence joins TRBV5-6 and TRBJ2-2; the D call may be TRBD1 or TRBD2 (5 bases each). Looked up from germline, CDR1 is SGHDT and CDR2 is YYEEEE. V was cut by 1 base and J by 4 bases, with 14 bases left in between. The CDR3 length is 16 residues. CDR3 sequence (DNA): TGTGCCAGCAGCTTGCCCGGCAGGGACCCCACCGGGGAGCTGTTTTTT. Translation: CASSLPGRDPTGELFF. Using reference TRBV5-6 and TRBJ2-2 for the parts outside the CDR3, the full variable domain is DAGVTQSPTHLIKTRGQQVTLRCSPKSGHDTVSWYQQALGQGPQFIFQYYEEEERQRGNFPDRFSGHQFPNYSSELNVNALLLGDSALYLCASSLPGRDPTGELFFGEGSRLTVL.

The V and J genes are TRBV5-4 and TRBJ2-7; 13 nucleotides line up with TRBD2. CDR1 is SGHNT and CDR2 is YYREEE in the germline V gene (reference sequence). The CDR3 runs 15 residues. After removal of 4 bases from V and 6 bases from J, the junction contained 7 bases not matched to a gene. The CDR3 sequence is CASSTGLAGAVEQYF. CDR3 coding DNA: TGTGCCAGCAGCACCGGACTAGCGGGAGCGGTCGAGCAGTACTTC.

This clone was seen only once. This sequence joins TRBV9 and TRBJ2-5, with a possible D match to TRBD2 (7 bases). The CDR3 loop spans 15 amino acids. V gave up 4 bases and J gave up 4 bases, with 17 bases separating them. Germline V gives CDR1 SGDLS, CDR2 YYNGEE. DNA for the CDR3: TGTGCCAGCAGCCTAGGGGGAGGGCCGCGAGAGACCCAGTACTTC. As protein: CASSLGGGPRETQYF.

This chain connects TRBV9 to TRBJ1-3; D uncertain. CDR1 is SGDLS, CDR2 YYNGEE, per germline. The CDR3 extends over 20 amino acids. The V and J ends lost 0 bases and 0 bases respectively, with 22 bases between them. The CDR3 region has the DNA TGTGCCAGCAGCGTAGTGAAGGGTTGGGCCCGGGTACACTCTGGAAACACCATATATTTT. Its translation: CASSVVKGWARVHSGNTIYF.

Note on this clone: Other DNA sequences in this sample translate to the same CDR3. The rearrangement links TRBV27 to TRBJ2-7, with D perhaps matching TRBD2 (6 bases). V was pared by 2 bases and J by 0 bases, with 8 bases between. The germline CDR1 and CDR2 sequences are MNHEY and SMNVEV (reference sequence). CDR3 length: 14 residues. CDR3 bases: TGTGCCAGCAGTTTAGAGGGAGGCTCCTACGAGCAGTACTTC. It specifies CASSLEGGSYEQYF.

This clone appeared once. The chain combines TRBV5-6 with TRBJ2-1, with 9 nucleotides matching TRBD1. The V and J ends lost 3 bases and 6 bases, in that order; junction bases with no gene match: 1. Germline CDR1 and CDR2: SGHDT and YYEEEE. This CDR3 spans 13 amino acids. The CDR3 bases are TGTGCCAGCAGCTGGGACAGGGTCAATGAGCAGTTCTTC. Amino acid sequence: CASSWDRVNEQFF.

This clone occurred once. Here the CDR3 DNA reads TGCAGCGCCCTTGGCGCGGCCACAGATACGCAGTATTTT. Amino acid sequence: CSALGAATDTQYF. The rearrangement uses TRBV29-1 and TRBJ2-3; D remains ambiguous. CDR1 SQVTM and CDR2 ANQGSEA come from the germline V gene. Deletions cut 7 bases from V and 2 bases from J, with 13 bases between. This CDR3 has 13 residues.